One sample yielded the 4 T cell receptor beta chains listed below, sequenced in a study of cytomegalovirus exposure and HLA in healthy donors (dated by TCRdb to between 2016 and 2019). The method behind the library was the immunoSEQ multiplex PCR assay. TCRdb stores this immuneACCESS table with in-frame sequences only. Part of the clones is absent; in the studies checked, under half of the shortfall reflects unresolved V genes, and no reason is known for the rest. This sample lists about 78,000 clones; almost 97% were detected once. Roughly 1.6% of the sample is in the top ten clones. The sequencing sample was made of PBMCs. The receptor set was obtained from a man aged 18 to 29 in good health and CMV-seropositive.

This sequence joins TRBV30 and TRBJ1-2, with D hard to call. The CDR3 contains 15 residues. Trimming shortened V by 2 bases and J by 0 bases, and 13 bases separated the two germline ends. Germline V gene sequence: CDR1 GTSNPN, CDR2 SVGIG (reference sequence). The CDR3 spells CAWSPPLEANYGYTF. In DNA form, the CDR3 reads TGTGCCTGGAGTCCCCCCCTAGAAGCTAACTATGGCTACACCTTC.

The V call is TRBV9, the J call TRBJ1-2, with TRBD1 as a possible D gene (5 bases). The CDR3 covers 13 residues. The germline CDR1 and CDR2 sequences are SGDLS and YYNGEE. Trimming left V 4 bases short and J 6 bases short, with 13 bases between. The CDR3, as DNA: TGTGCCAGCAGCACGTCCGGGGGGGATGGCTACACCTTC. It codes for CASSTSGGDGYTF.

This rearrangement joins TRBV7-9 to TRBJ2-7; 9 bases fit TRBD1. J was trimmed by 5 bases and V by 5 bases; bases with no gene match: 7. This CDR3 has 14 amino acids. Germline assignment: CDR1 SEHNR and CDR2 FQNEAQ (reference sequence). The CDR3 sequence is CASSETGGRNEQYF. The CDR3, as DNA: TGTGCCAGCAGCGAGACAGGGGGGCGCAACGAGCAGTACTTC.

The rearrangement uses TRBV9 and TRBJ2-3; D not resolved. V shed 5 bases and J shed 4 bases, with 14 bases lying between them. This CDR3 region has 14 residues. CDR1 SGDLS and CDR2 YYNGEE come from the germline V gene. CDR3 in amino acids: CASSGVKPPDTQYF. The CDR3 DNA is TGTGCCAGCAGTGGAGTTAAACCCCCAGATACGCAGTATTTT.